The entry that follows covers one T cell receptor (beta chain) sequence. Its recognized antigen is unknown. No base qualities exist here, and no much larger clone lies one base off it. The sample comes from a study of T-cell memory formation after mild COVID-19 listed by TCRdb under 2021. With regard to the full study: TCR sequence clusters from the two donors were largely donor specific. In two donors, T-cell clones that expanded and contracted after mild COVID-19 were followed by sequencing TCRalpha and TCRbeta repertoires longitudinally. Two young, previously healthy adult volunteers, one female and one male, were included in the cohort. Overall study outcomes, separate from this receptor: Contracting CD4+ clones were found mainly in CM and EM memory subsets, while CD8+ clones were enriched in EMRA. The detection of some responding clones in pre-infection memory suggests that pre-existing cross-reactive memory T cells joined the SARS-CoV-2 response. The study included only a couple of mild cases, and larger cohorts that include severe cases with pre-infection samples were judged to be necessary. The second-wave clones that peaked on day 37 were not confirmed to be SARS-CoV-2 specific. Clones that contracted from day 15 to 85 showed balanced CD4/CD8 phenotypes, whereas a second wave of clones that expanded from day 15 to 37 leaned towards CD4+.

The trim is 4 bases for V and 6 bases for J, with a gap of 11 bases between the germline ends. CDR1 MNHEY and CDR2 SVGEGT were looked up in the germline V gene. The CDR3 sequence holds 13 residues, the cysteine and phenylalanine included. Only the CDR3 region is kept as DNA, spanning 39 bases read in frame from base 1. Ficoll-Paque density gradient centrifugation was the method used to isolate PBMCs. The listed sequencing device is Illumina NovaSeq 6000. TCRalpha and TCRbeta cDNA libraries were built by 5'RACE with constant-segment primers, adding sample barcodes and unique molecular identifiers. RNA was extracted from every sample with Trizol reagent. The libraries were amplified in two PCR steps, and the second step added a second sample barcode and Illumina TruSeq adapters. Libraries were sequenced on an Illumina NovaSeq with 2 x 150 bp paired-end reads. Concerning the study's data processing: Reads were demultiplexed and collapsed into UMI-guided consensus sequences with migec v1.2.7. With mixcr v2.1.11, UMI consensuses were aligned to TRA and TRB V and J templates and assembled into clonotypes. Clonotypes were classified as expanded or contracted when called significant by both edgeR and NoisET, with noise models trained on biological replicates. For edgeR calls, the cutoffs were a false discovery rate-adjusted p below 0.01 and a log2 fold-change threshold of 1. As an exploratory analysis of dynamics, max-normalized trajectories of the 1000 most abundant clonotypes were examined by PCA with hierarchical clustering. Each responding clone was given a CD4 or CD8 phenotype based on the CD4+ and CD8+ repertoires, which had been sequenced separately. In-frame beta chains were kept once TCRdb had trimmed the public reads at Q25 with fastp and called clones with MiXCR. Rows merge per CDR3 protein into single entries with the most common DNA and genes. Here the V and J calls rest on TCRdb's processing, not on the authors' analysis. The sample data list 350,000 to 450,000 distinct CDR3 sequences, and about an eighth of these were observed just once. The top ten clonotypes cover about 20% of the sample.

This TCR was sampled from a man between 18 and 35 years old who had mild COVID-19 (a few samples of this study predate the infection). The sample titles of this study are shuffled in the database, so cell type and time point are left out; the donor was told from shared clones. The source material was PBMCs or a T cell subset sorted from them (not recorded which). This chain joins TRBV6-2 or TRBV6-3 to TRBJ2-3, with the D call tentatively TRBD1 or TRBD2, each fitting 5 bases. The DNA sequence is given as TGTGCCAGCAGTTCCCGGGGCGTGGATACGCAGTATTTT. It codes for CASSSRGVDTQYF.